Listed here are 19 T cell receptor beta chains from one sample, sequenced in a study of blood T cell repertoires in COVID-19. Data came from immunoSEQ multiplex PCR; TCRdb stores just in-frame clones and leaves some out. Altogether over 100,000 clones are present, 82% being singletons, with the ten largest covering 7.9%. Sequencing was done on a sample of peripheral blood. The receptors shown here come from a man aged 70-80 years with acute or convalescent COVID-19.

V usage is TRBV11-2 and J usage is TRBJ2-3; maybe TRBD2 (5 bases). Germline CDR1 SGHAT, CDR2 FQNNGV. Trimming took off 1 base at V and 1 base at J, with 12 bases between the two ends. The CDR3 loop spans 16 amino acids. CDR3 DNA sequence: TGTGCCAGCAGCTTAGGCCGGGGAAAAGGCACAGATACGCAGTATTTT. It codes for CASSLGRGKGTDTQYF.

The rearrangement uses TRBV2 and TRBJ1-2; 9 bases fit TRBD1. V shed 9 bases, J shed 8 bases, and the junction held 10 bases outside the gene matches. The CDR3 has 13 residues. Germline V lookup: CDR1 SNHLY, CDR2 FYNNEI. The CDR3 protein is CASDYRGLRGYTF. As DNA, the CDR3 is TGTGCCAGTGATTACAGGGGGCTCCGCGGCTACACCTTC.

This chain connects TRBV5-1 to TRBJ2-1; 14 bases match TRBD2. The CDR3 is 20 residues long. The V gene end was trimmed by 4 bases and the J gene end by 7 bases; junction bases not matched to a gene: 19. In germline, CDR1 is SGHRS, CDR2 YFSETQ. The CDR3 sequence is CASSSGLVSHRLAGGNEQFF. In DNA form, the CDR3 reads TGCGCCAGCAGCAGTGGACTAGTGTCCCACCGACTAGCGGGGGGGAATGAGCAGTTCTTC. The variable domain in full, with the rest retrieved from reference TRBV5-1 and TRBJ2-1, is KAGVTQTPRYLIKTRGQQVTLSCSPISGHRSVSWYQQTPGQGLQFLFEYFSETQRNKGNFPGRFSGRQFSNSRSEMNVSTLELGDSALYLCASSSGLVSHRLAGGNEQFFGPGTRLTVL.

The V and J genes are TRBV28 and TRBJ1-4, with D perhaps TRBD1 (6 bases). The CDR3 runs to 14 residues. Per germline, CDR1 MDHEN and CDR2 SYDVKM. Between the trimmed V and J ends, which lost 7 bases and 7 bases, there was a span of 16 bases. The CDR3 loop reads CASMGWGGGEKLFF. CDR3 bases: TGTGCCAGCATGGGGTGGGGAGGGGGTGAAAAACTGTTTTTT.

This clone was recorded once. The chain uses TRBV7-3 and TRBJ2-3; TRBD2 is a possible D gene (6 bases). V was pared by 7 bases and J by 6 bases, with 14 bases between. The CDR3 spans 13 residues. Germline V gene sequence: CDR1 SGHTA, CDR2 FQGTGA. Written as DNA, the CDR3 is TGTGCCAGCAAGTTGGGCGGGGAGGATACGCAGTATTTT. Translation gives CASKLGGEDTQYF.

The gene calls are TRBV5-4 and TRBJ2-1; maybe TRBD2 (5 bases). V was trimmed by 2 bases and J by 8 bases, leaving 11 bases between them. The CDR3 is made up of 13 amino acids. The germline V gene has CDR1 SGHNT and CDR2 YYREEE (reference sequence). CDR3 amino acids: CASSFRGYDEQFF. Here the CDR3 DNA reads TGTGCCAGCAGCTTCCGGGGTTACGATGAGCAGTTCTTC.

The gene calls are TRBV10-3 and TRBJ2-7, with 8 bases aligning to TRBD1. This CDR3 has 15 residues. Germline CDR1 reads ENHRY; CDR2 reads SYGVKD. J lost 5 bases, V lost 2 bases, and 8 bases had no gene match. Here the CDR3 DNA reads TGTGCCATCAGTGAGCGGACAGGGAAAATGAACGAGCAGTACTTC. It codes for CAISERTGKMNEQYF.

This chain joins TRBV10-2 and TRBJ1-1; 8 bases line up with TRBD1. The V and J ends lost 5 bases and 5 bases, in that order; junction bases with no gene match: 10. From germline, CDR1 is WSHSY and CDR2 SAAADI. This CDR3 has 15 residues. The CDR3 reads CASSWTGNFWTEAFF. CDR3 in DNA: TGCGCCAGCAGTTGGACAGGGAATTTTTGGACTGAAGCTTTCTTT.

This clone occurred once. The chain uses TRBV20-1 and TRBJ1-1, with D maybe TRBD1 (5 bases). CDR1 and CDR2 (germline): DFQATT, SNEGSKA (reference sequence). CDR3 length: 11 residues. Trimming took off 8 bases at V and 1 base at J, with 8 bases between the two ends. The CDR3 loop is CSPDRNTEAFF. The CDR3 DNA is TGCAGTCCAGACAGGAACACTGAAGCTTTCTTT.

V is TRBV11-2 and J is TRBJ2-3; TRBD2 aligns across 8 bases. This CDR3 region has 17 residues. J was trimmed by 0 bases and V by 1 base; bases with no gene match: 6. CDR1 is SGHAT, CDR2 FQNNGV, per germline. The CDR3, as DNA: TGTGCCAGCAGCTTAGTACTCTCTAGCGGGAGCACAGATACGCAGTATTTT. Its protein product is CASSLVLSSGSTDTQYF.

The V gene is TRBV9, the J gene TRBJ1-3; D ambiguous. Between the trimmed V and J ends, which lost 3 bases and 4 bases, there was a span of 8 bases. Germline CDR1 and CDR2: SGDLS and YYNGEE. This CDR3 has 13 residues. As DNA, the CDR3 is TGTGCCAGCAGCGCCCGACAAGGAAACACCATATATTTT. It yields the protein CASSARQGNTIYF.

V is TRBV28 and J is TRBJ2-1; the D gene is possibly TRBD2 (5 bases). Germline values: CDR1 MDHEN, CDR2 SYDVKM. The V and J ends lost 6 bases and 7 bases respectively, with 19 bases between them. There are 15 residues in the CDR3. The CDR3, as DNA: TGTGCCAGCAGCCTTTCTAGAGGGCACATTAATGAGCAGTTCTTC. Translating gives CASSLSRGHINEQFF. Variable domain in full (rest from reference TRBV28 and TRBJ2-1): DVKVTQSSRYLVKRTGEKVFLECVQDMDHENMFWYRQDPGLGLRLIYFSYDVKMKEKGDIPEGYSVSREKKERFSLILESASTNQTSMYLCASSLSRGHINEQFFGPGTRLTVL.

The CDR3 DNA reads TGTGCCACCAGCCTTCGGACAGTCCATAGCAATCAGCCCCAGCATTTT. Its protein is CATSLRTVHSNQPQHF. The rearrangement links TRBV24-1 to TRBJ1-5; tentative D call: TRBD1 (6 bases). This CDR3 has 16 amino acids. The V gene's germline CDR1 is KGHDR and CDR2 SFDVKD. V was trimmed by 7 bases and J by 0 bases, leaving 15 bases between them.

In DNA, the CDR3 is TGTGCCAGCAAGGGGGCGACTGGGGCCAACGTCCTGACTTTC. Its translation is CASKGATGANVLTF. The chain joins TRBV19 to TRBJ2-6, with 7 bases aligning to TRBD1. V shed 9 bases and J 2 bases; nucleotides not matched to a gene: 4. The germline V gene has CDR1 LNHDA and CDR2 SQIVND (reference sequence). CDR3 size: 14 residues.

This chain connects TRBV28 to TRBJ1-6; D gene ambiguous. V was pared by 4 bases and J by 9 bases, with 7 bases between. Germline loops: CDR1 MDHEN, CDR2 SYDVKM. The CDR3 sequence is 12 residues long. The chain's CDR3 is CASSYRSSPLHF. The CDR3 DNA follows: TGTGCCAGCAGTTATCGGTCTTCACCCCTCCACTTT. Full variable domain (remainder filled in from reference TRBV28 and TRBJ1-6): DVKVTQSSRYLVKRTGEKVFLECVQDMDHENMFWYRQDPGLGLRLIYFSYDVKMKEKGDIPEGYSVSREKKERFSLILESASTNQTSMYLCASSYRSSPLHFGNGTRLTVT.

The CDR3 nucleotides read TGCGCCAGCAGCTTCAACCACATTGAAGCTTTCTTT. Translation gives CASSFNHIEAFF. This chain uses TRBV5-1 with TRBJ1-1, with D unclear. The length of the CDR3 is 12 residues. Germline loops: CDR1 SGHRS, CDR2 YFSETQ. Trimming removed 2 bases from V and 7 bases from J, with 9 bases in between.

The chain uses TRBV7-2 and TRBJ2-3; TRBD2 might be the D (5 bases). From germline, CDR1 is SGHTA and CDR2 FQGNSA. The CDR3 contains 15 residues. Trimming took 3 bases from V and 4 from J, leaving 14 bases between them. This CDR3 is CASSFSAVRADTQYF. In nucleotides, the CDR3 is TGTGCCAGCAGCTTTAGCGCCGTGCGGGCAGATACGCAGTATTTT.

The chain is built from TRBV25-1 and TRBJ1-6; the D gene is possibly TRBD1 (5 bases). Germline values: CDR1 MGHDK, CDR2 SYGVNS. CDR3 length: 15 amino acids. V lost 8 bases, J lost 7 bases, and 18 bases lay in between. The CDR3 DNA reads as TGTGCCAGCCAGAAACAGGAAGCCTTCAATTCACCCCTCCACTTT. This sequence encodes CASQKQEAFNSPLHF.

V is TRBV5-1 and J is TRBJ2-7; maybe TRBD2 (6 bases). V lost 4 bases to trimming and J lost 3 bases, with 11 bases between them. From germline, CDR1 is SGHRS and CDR2 YFSETQ. This CDR3 spans 13 amino acids. CDR3 sequence (DNA): TGCGCCAGCAGCCTAGGGACTTTCTACGAGCAGTACTTC. The encoded protein is CASSLGTFYEQYF.